The 29 T cell receptor beta chains below all came from one sample that was sequenced in a study of T cells in Graves' hyperthyroidism and ophthalmopathy. Amplified regions were TCR beta CDR3 sequences from RNA transcripts. The HTBI set primed first-round TCR CDR3 RT-PCR. TCRdb reprocessed the multiplex PCR reads with MiXCR, giving one entry per CDR3 protein. The sample holds over 250,000 distinct CDR3 sequences, less than 30% seen once. The sample consisted of blood. Receptor source: a middle-aged man with Graves' hyperthyroidism that later progressed to Graves' ophthalmopathy.

This sequence joins TRBV18 and TRBJ2-7; TRBD1 is a possible D gene (6 bases). V dropped 1 base and J dropped 2 bases, with 15 bases sitting between them. Looked up from germline, CDR1 is KGHSH and CDR2 is LQKENI. The CDR3 contains 16 residues. The CDR3 DNA is TGTGCCAGCTCACCACTGGTTCTGACAGGAACCTACGAGCAGTACTTC. Amino acids: CASSPLVLTGTYEQYF.

This clonotype appeared many times. This chain links TRBV4-1 with TRBJ2-7; 8 bases are shared with TRBD1. Germline trimming cut 2 bases from V and 1 base from J; bases unmatched to any gene: 7. The CDR3 length is 16 residues. Per the germline V gene, CDR1 is MGHRA and CDR2 is YSYEKL. The CDR3 is CASSQNRGSASYEQYF. As DNA, the CDR3 is TGCGCCAGCAGCCAAAACAGGGGGTCCGCTTCCTACGAGCAGTACTTC.

This clonotype was seen many times. The chain is built from TRBV20-1 and TRBJ1-2; D remains ambiguous. V lost 0 bases and J lost 9, with 14 bases in between. The CDR3 sequence is 13 residues long. CDR1 is DFQATT, CDR2 SNEGSKA, per germline (reference sequence). The CDR3 region has the DNA TGCAGTGCTAGAGATCGGGATTTTCAGAGCTACACCTTC. Its translation: CSARDRDFQSYTF.

This rearrangement joins TRBV6-1 to TRBJ2-7; 7 bases align to TRBD1. The CDR3 contains 13 residues. V dropped 6 bases and J dropped 5; count of bases not matched to a gene: 7. CDR1 and CDR2 from the germline V gene are MNHNS and SASEGT. CDR3 residues: CASRRDRAHEQYF. The DNA of the CDR3 is TGTGCCAGCAGGAGAGACAGGGCCCACGAGCAGTACTTC.

The chain couples TRBV6-1 to TRBJ2-7; 13 bases are shared with TRBD2. The CDR3 consists of 15 residues. Trimming removed 8 bases from V and 2 bases from J; junction bases left unmatched: 6. Germline V CDR1 and CDR2: MNHNS, SASEGT. This CDR3 is CASFWTSGGPYEQYF. As DNA, the CDR3 is TGTGCCAGCTTCTGGACTAGCGGGGGCCCCTACGAGCAGTACTTC.

The chain recombines TRBV6-2 or TRBV6-3 with TRBJ1-1; unclear D gene. Looked up from germline, CDR1 is MNHEY and CDR2 is SVGEGT. Trimming stripped 0 bases from V and 11 bases from J, with 19 bases between. This CDR3 has 15 residues. CDR3 residues: CASSYSKFDRFPAFF. CDR3 nucleotides: TGTGCCAGCAGTTACTCGAAATTCGATCGGTTCCCCGCTTTCTTT.

This clonotype came up many times. V usage is TRBV28 and J usage is TRBJ2-5; D is unresolved. Per germline, CDR1 MDHEN and CDR2 SYDVKM. The V end was cut by 6 bases, the J end by 8 bases, with 7 bases between. The CDR3 covers 10 residues. The CDR3 loop is CASSHRTQYF. Written as DNA, the CDR3 is TGTGCCAGCAGCCACCGCACCCAGTACTTC.

The chain employs TRBV6-5 and TRBJ2-7; tentatively, D is TRBD1 (7 bases). The V gene lost 2 bases and the J gene lost 7 bases, with 18 bases spanning the gap. This CDR3 contains 15 residues. Germline V lookup: CDR1 MNHEY, CDR2 SVGAGI. Written as DNA, the CDR3 is TGTGCCAGCAGTTACCAGTCTGAGGGGGCGGGAGAGCAGTACTTC. Encoded protein: CASSYQSEGAGEQYF.

This clonotype was seen many times. Written as DNA, the CDR3 is TGTGCCAGCCGGAGGGAGACAGATACGCAGTATTTT. Amino acid sequence: CASRRETDTQYF. The V gene is TRBV28, the J gene TRBJ2-3; a weak D match, TRBD2 (6 bases). Germline V gene sequence: CDR1 MDHEN, CDR2 SYDVKM. The CDR3 length is 12 residues. The germline V and J ends were trimmed by 8 bases and 3 bases, with 9 bases remaining between them.

V usage is TRBV27 and J usage is TRBJ1-2; D is possibly TRBD1 (6 bases). Germline V gene lookup returns CDR1 MNHEY and CDR2 SMNVEV (reference sequence). The V end was cut by 4 bases, the J end by 0 bases, with 12 bases between. The CDR3 is made up of 15 amino acids. Here the CDR3 reads CASSSTGYSNYGYTF. DNA for the CDR3: TGTGCCAGCAGTTCCACAGGGTATTCTAACTATGGCTACACCTTC.

The chain is built from TRBV12-3 or TRBV12-4 and TRBJ2-5; 9 bases are a match to TRBD1. Losses at the gene ends were 5 bases for V and 4 bases for J; bases not matched to a gene: 8. CDR3 length: 15 residues. The CDR3 sequence is CASSPRQGVRETQYF. The CDR3 bases are TGTGCCAGCAGTCCTCGACAGGGGGTGAGAGAGACCCAGTACTTC.

CDR3 in DNA: TGCAGCGTTCCTGGACTAGCGGGAGAGATTTACGAGCAGTACTTC. The encoded protein is CSVPGLAGEIYEQYF. This rearrangement joins TRBV29-1 to TRBJ2-7, with 13 bases fitting TRBD2. V lost 5 bases and J lost 4; bases outside the gene matches: 8. The CDR3 spans 15 residues. Germline V gene sequence: CDR1 SQVTM, CDR2 ANQGSEA.

In its sample, this clonotype was seen many times. This CDR3 reads CSVQPSGETQYF. CDR3 DNA: TGCAGCGTCCAGCCCAGCGGAGAGACCCAGTACTTC. The rearrangement joins TRBV29-1 to TRBJ2-5; D possibly corresponds to TRBD2 (5 bases). The V gene's germline CDR1 is SQVTM and CDR2 ANQGSEA. The V end was cut by 6 bases, the J end by 4 bases, with 12 bases between. The CDR3 loop spans 12 amino acids.

The chain uses TRBV6-2 or TRBV6-3 and TRBJ2-4; the match to TRBD2 covers 9 bases. V lost 5 bases and J lost 1; bases outside the gene matches: 12. The CDR3 is 18 residues long. Germline V gene lookup returns CDR1 MNHEY and CDR2 SVGEGT. CDR3 sequence (DNA): TGTGCCAGCAGTGGTCTAGCGGGAAGTGTCTCGGCCAAAAACATTCAGTACTTC. Amino acid sequence: CASSGLAGSVSAKNIQYF.

This clonotype was seen ten or more times. V gene TRBV12-3 or TRBV12-4 combines with J gene TRBJ1-5, with D possibly matching TRBD1 (5 bases). Trimming stripped 0 bases from V and 3 bases from J, with 9 bases between. This CDR3 has 15 amino acids. CDR3 bases: TGTGCCAGCAGTTTAGCGCTTGGGGCCAATCAGCCCCAGCATTTT. Its translation is CASSLALGANQPQHF.

This clonotype appeared many times. The chain couples TRBV20-1 to TRBJ2-2, with 8 bases aligning to TRBD2. There are 16 residues in the CDR3. V was pared by 3 bases and J by 1 base, with 7 bases of the junction left unmatched. Germline lookup yields CDR1 DFQATT and CDR2 SNEGSKA (reference sequence). The CDR3 DNA reads TGCAGTGCTAGGGCTACTAGCGGAAGGAACACCGGGGAGCTGTTTTTT. Protein: CSARATSGRNTGELFF.

The J gene is TRBJ2-7, the V gene TRBV7-2; TRBD2 matches at 10 bases. This CDR3 spans 14 amino acids. Germline CDR1 reads SGHTA; CDR2 reads FQGNSA. V shed 6 bases, J shed 4 bases, and the junction held 6 bases outside the gene matches. The CDR3 reads CASRRTSGGYEQYF. The CDR3 nucleotides read TGTGCCAGCAGGCGGACTAGCGGCGGGTACGAGCAGTACTTC.

This clonotype was seen many times. The chain is built from TRBV20-1 and TRBJ2-6; D uncertain. The length of the CDR3 is 15 residues. The V end lost 2 bases, the J end lost 0 bases, and 8 bases lay between the germline ends. The germline gives CDR1 DFQATT, CDR2 SNEGSKA (reference sequence). The DNA of the CDR3 is TGCAGTGCTAGAAAGACAAGCTCTGGGGCCAACGTCCTGACTTTC. Translating it yields CSARKTSSGANVLTF.

This clonotype was found many times. This chain connects TRBV12-3 or TRBV12-4 to TRBJ1-2, with D unclear. The V gene lost 5 bases and the J gene lost 3 bases, with 13 bases spanning the gap. This CDR3 contains 14 residues. The CDR3 loop is CASSTHAEDYGYTF. CDR3 DNA sequence: TGTGCCAGCAGTACCCATGCCGAGGACTATGGCTACACCTTC.

Worth noting for this clonotype: An end of the junction does not agree with germline; a read error may underlie this. The chain links TRBV15 to TRBJ1-1; D unclear. The CDR3 totals 15 residues. Germline V lookup: CDR1 LNHNV, CDR2 YYDKDF (reference sequence). Here the CDR3 DNA reads TGTGCCACCAGCAGAGCGCACGATCCTCCGGGTTTCAGGCCTTTT. As protein: CATSRAHDPPGFRPF.

The chain recombines TRBV28 with TRBJ2-5, with D possibly matching TRBD2 (7 bases). V shed 5 bases and J shed 5 bases, with 12 bases lying between them. The CDR3 loop spans 13 amino acids. CDR1 MDHEN and CDR2 SYDVKM come from the germline V gene. For the CDR3, the DNA is TGTGCCAGCAGTAACAGGGAGGGCGAGACCCAGTACTTC. It is translated as CASSNREGETQYF.

This clonotype was detected many times. The chain combines TRBV18 with TRBJ1-3, with a possible D match to TRBD1 (5 bases). Germline V CDR1 and CDR2: KGHSH, LQKENI. V was pared by 3 bases and J by 0 bases, with 12 bases between. The CDR3 runs to 16 residues. The chain's CDR3 is CASSPGRVTSGNTIYF. The CDR3 DNA follows: TGTGCCAGCTCACCCGGCAGGGTAACCTCTGGAAACACCATATATTTT.

At least ten counts were recorded for this clonotype. This chain joins TRBV4-1 and TRBJ2-7; TRBD2 agrees at 9 bases. The junction had 6 bases not matched to a gene; V was cut back by 4 bases and J by 2 bases. The germline V gene encodes CDR1 MGHRA and CDR2 YSYEKL. The CDR3 is 15 residues long. CDR3 protein: CASSRNLAGAYEQYF. The CDR3 DNA reads TGCGCCAGCAGCCGAAACTTAGCGGGAGCCTACGAGCAGTACTTC.

The chain couples TRBV28 to TRBJ1-5; weak D call: TRBD1 (6 bases). Germline V gives CDR1 MDHEN, CDR2 SYDVKM. The germline V and J ends were trimmed by 1 base and 7 bases, with 11 bases remaining between them. The CDR3 is 14 amino acids. The CDR3 coding sequence is TGTGCCAGCAGTTTATACGGAGGGGGACAGCCCCAGCATTTT. Amino acids: CASSLYGGGQPQHF.

This clonotype was detected ten times or more. The chain links TRBV28 to TRBJ2-7, with D maybe TRBD1 (6 bases). The V gene lost 3 bases and the J gene lost 2 bases, with 17 bases spanning the gap. Looked up from germline, CDR1 is MDHEN and CDR2 is SYDVKM. The CDR3 extends over 16 amino acids. Here the CDR3 reads CASSFVQGSYAYEQYF. The CDR3 DNA is TGTGCCAGCAGTTTTGTACAGGGATCTTACGCCTACGAGCAGTACTTC.

This clonotype has at least ten counts. The chain recombines TRBV13 with TRBJ2-7, with 9 bases identical to TRBD2. CDR3 length equals 14 residues. Trimming at V came to 5 bases and at J to 4 bases, leaving 6 bases not matched to a gene. Germline CDR1 PRHDT, CDR2 FYEKMQ (reference sequence). As DNA, the CDR3 is TGTGCCAGCAGCACCTCTAGCGGGAAATACGAGCAGTACTTC. Its protein product is CASSTSSGKYEQYF.

The rearrangement links TRBV6-2 or TRBV6-3 to TRBJ1-6; D not certain. Germline V gives CDR1 MNHEY, CDR2 SVGEGT. Trimming shortened V by 6 bases and J by 8 bases, and 11 bases separated the two germline ends. The CDR3 length is 13 residues. The CDR3: CASSPPKDSPLHF. The CDR3 region has the DNA TGTGCCAGCAGCCCCCCCAAGGATTCACCCCTCCACTTT.

In its sample, this clonotype was seen many times. The chain links TRBV6-2 or TRBV6-3 to TRBJ2-7, with 9 bases fitting TRBD2. The CDR3 contains 14 residues. Trimming at V came to 11 bases and at J to 0 bases, leaving 8 bases not matched to a gene. Germline CDR1 and CDR2: MNHEY and SVGEGT. The CDR3 protein is CAGALAGSSYEQYF. DNA for the CDR3: TGTGCCGGGGCCCTAGCGGGGAGCTCCTACGAGCAGTACTTC.

At least ten counts were recorded for this clonotype. The V call is TRBV4-1, the J call TRBJ2-7; 7 positions agree with TRBD1. The J segment lost 4 bases and the V segment lost 1 base, leaving 10 bases of the junction unmatched. CDR1 and CDR2 (germline): MGHRA, YSYEKL. CDR3 length equals 16 residues. CDR3 DNA sequence: TGCGCCAGCAGCCAAGTCCTGAGGGCAGGGGGATACGAGCAGTACTTC. It yields the protein CASSQVLRAGGYEQYF.